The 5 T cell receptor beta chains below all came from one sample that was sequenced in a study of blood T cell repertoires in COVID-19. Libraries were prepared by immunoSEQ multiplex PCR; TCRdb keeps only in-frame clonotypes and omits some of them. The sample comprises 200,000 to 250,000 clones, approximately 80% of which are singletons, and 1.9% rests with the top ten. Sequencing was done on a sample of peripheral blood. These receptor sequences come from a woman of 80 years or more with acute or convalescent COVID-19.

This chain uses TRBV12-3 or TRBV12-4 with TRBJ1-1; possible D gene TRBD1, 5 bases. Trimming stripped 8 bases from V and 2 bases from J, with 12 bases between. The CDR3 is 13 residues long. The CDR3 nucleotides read TGTGCCAGCGTCTGGGGACTTAACACTGAAGCTTTCTTT. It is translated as CASVWGLNTEAFF.

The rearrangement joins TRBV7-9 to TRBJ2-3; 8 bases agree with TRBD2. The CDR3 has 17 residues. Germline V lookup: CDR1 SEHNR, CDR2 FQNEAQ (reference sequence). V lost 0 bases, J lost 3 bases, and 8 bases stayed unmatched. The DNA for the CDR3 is TGTGCCAGCAGCTTAGCGTTTTCCCTAGCGGGTACAGATACGCAGTATTTT. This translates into CASSLAFSLAGTDTQYF.

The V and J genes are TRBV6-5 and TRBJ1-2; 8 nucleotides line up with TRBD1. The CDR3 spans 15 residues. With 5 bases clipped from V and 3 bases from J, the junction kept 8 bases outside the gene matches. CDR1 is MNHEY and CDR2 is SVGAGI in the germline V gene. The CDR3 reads CASSPATGAHYGYTF. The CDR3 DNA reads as TGTGCCAGCAGTCCCGCGACAGGGGCTCACTATGGCTACACCTTC.

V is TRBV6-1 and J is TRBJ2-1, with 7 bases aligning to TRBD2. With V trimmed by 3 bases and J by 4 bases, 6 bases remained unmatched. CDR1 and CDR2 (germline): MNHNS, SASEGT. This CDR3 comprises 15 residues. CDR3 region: CASSDGGTAYNEQFF. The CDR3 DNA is TGTGCCAGCAGTGACGGGGGGACCGCTTACAATGAGCAGTTCTTC.

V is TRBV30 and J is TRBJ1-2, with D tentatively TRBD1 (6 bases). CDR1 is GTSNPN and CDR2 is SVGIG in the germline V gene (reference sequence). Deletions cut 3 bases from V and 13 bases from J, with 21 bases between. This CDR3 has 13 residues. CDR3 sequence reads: CAWSGGTRQGSTF. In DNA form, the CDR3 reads TGTGCCTGGAGCGGGGGGACACGACAAGGGAGCACCTTC.